The entry below describes one T cell receptor (beta chain). Its antigen is as yet unknown. The data are from a study of monozygotic twins with inflammatory bowel disease. Whole-study results and caveats: It was observed that concordant and discordant twins did not differ in repertoire similarity, possibly given limited power. Other individuals had fewer clonotypes in common with IBD patients than with healthy twins, especially with disease activity.

The UMIs carried a 6-nucleotide sample barcode, and they were added by template switching. From its re-call of the 5' RACE reads, TCRdb lists each CDR3 protein once, without DNA. This listing includes 300,000 to 350,000 distinct CDR3 sequences. Specimen: blood. This TCR derives from a human donor with ulcerative colitis or Crohn's disease, or a healthy co-twin of an affected twin (not recorded which).

CDR3 loop: CASSPPLGLSEQFF. V gene TRBV18 combines with J gene TRBJ2-1. The CDR3 has 14 residues. Germline V lookup: CDR1 KGHSH, CDR2 LQKENI.